Each of the 16 T cell receptor beta chains below was sequenced from the same sample in a study of cytomegalovirus exposure and HLA in healthy donors. PCR was performed using 60 Vbeta and 13 Jbeta primers. Produced via immunoSEQ multiplex PCR; TCRdb's table is partial and in-frame only. The sample gives roughly 100,000 clones, around 80% of which show up once; about 3.1% is in the top ten. What was sequenced was PBMCs. Source of these receptors: a middle-aged woman in good health and CMV-seronegative.

With regard to this clone: An end of the junction differs from the germline gene, which may be a read error. Other DNA sequences in the sample encode the same CDR3. J is TRBJ2-2 and V is TRBV10-3, with 7 bases that match TRBD2. CDR1 is ENHRY and CDR2 is SYGVKD in the germline V gene. The CDR3 is 15 amino acids. CDR3: CAISVTREDTGELFF. CDR3 coding DNA: TGTGCCATCAGTGTGACTCGGGAGGACACTGGGGAGCTGTTTTTT.

The chain links TRBV7-2 to TRBJ2-2, with TRBD2 matching over 10 bases. V shed 5 bases, J shed 4 bases, and the junction held 7 bases outside the gene matches. The length of the CDR3 is 16 residues. Germline CDR1 and CDR2: SGHTA and FQGNSA. The CDR3: CASSALAGEITGELFF. CDR3 sequence (DNA): TGTGCCAGCAGCGCCCTAGCGGGAGAGATCACCGGGGAGCTGTTTTTT.

This clone was seen more than once but under ten times. The CDR3 here is CASSHPGDRGPGELFF. In nucleotides, the CDR3 is TGTGCCAGCAGCCACCCCGGGGACAGGGGGCCCGGGGAGCTGTTTTTT. The chain is built from TRBV7-8 and TRBJ2-2; 12 bases agree with TRBD1. With 5 bases clipped from V and 6 bases from J, the junction kept 7 bases outside the gene matches. The CDR3 covers 16 residues. The germline gives CDR1 SGHVS, CDR2 FQNEAQ.

The chain combines TRBV28 with TRBJ1-4; D may be TRBD1 (6 bases). This CDR3 contains 14 residues. Germline V gene data show CDR1 as MDHEN and CDR2 as SYDVKM. Trimming left V 2 bases short and J 7 bases short, with 11 bases between. The CDR3 nucleotides read TGTGCCAGCAGTTTAGGGGGGGCGCCTGAAAAACTGTTTTTT. Translated, it gives CASSLGGAPEKLFF. Using reference TRBV28 and TRBJ1-4 for the parts outside the CDR3, the full variable domain is DVKVTQSSRYLVKRTGEKVFLECVQDMDHENMFWYRQDPGLGLRLIYFSYDVKMKEKGDIPEGYSVSREKKERFSLILESASTNQTSMYLCASSLGGAPEKLFFGSGTQLSVL.

The rearrangement joins TRBV6-1 to TRBJ2-7; 7 bases fit TRBD2. This CDR3 region has 15 residues. J was trimmed by 4 bases and V by 6 bases; bases with no gene match: 12. Germline loops: CDR1 MNHNS, CDR2 SASEGT. The CDR3 loop reads CASRPVQGGPYEQYF. DNA for the CDR3: TGTGCCAGCAGACCTGTCCAGGGAGGGCCTTACGAGCAGTACTTC.

The V and J genes are TRBV7-2 and TRBJ2-4; 7 bases fit TRBD2. Losses at the gene ends were 3 bases for V and 5 bases for J; bases not matched to a gene: 7. The CDR3 extends over 15 amino acids. Germline CDR1 and CDR2: SGHTA and FQGNSA. CDR3 sequence: CASSLGGGAENIQYF. Written as DNA, the CDR3 is TGTGCCAGCAGCTTGGGGGGGGGAGCGGAAAACATTCAGTACTTC. Full variable domain (rest looked up from reference TRBV7-2 and TRBJ2-4): GAGVSQSPSNKVTEKGKDVELRCDPISGHTALYWYRQSLGQGLEFLIYFQGNSAPDKSGLPSDRFSAERTGGSVSTLTIQRTQQEDSAVYLCASSLGGGAENIQYFGAGTRLSVL.

The CDR3 region is CASRTGGDEQYF. The CDR3, as DNA: TGTGCCAGCCGGACAGGGGGCGACGAGCAGTACTTC. V is TRBV28 and J is TRBJ2-7; 11 bases agree with TRBD1. J lost 5 bases, V lost 8 bases, and 2 bases had no gene match. Germline V CDR1 and CDR2: MDHEN, SYDVKM. The CDR3 is 12 residues long.

V and J are TRBV10-1 and TRBJ2-1, with TRBD2 matching 11 bases. Germline CDR1 and CDR2: WNHNN and SYGVQD (reference sequence). V shed 8 bases, J shed 8 bases, and the junction held 5 bases outside the gene matches. The CDR3 runs to 13 residues. CDR3 sequence: CASGLAGGDEQFF. CDR3 nucleotide sequence: TGCGCCAGCGGCCTAGCGGGGGGTGATGAGCAGTTCTTC.

The J gene is TRBJ1-1, the V gene TRBV20-1; D is perhaps TRBD1 (5 bases). The CDR3 consists of 11 residues. The V gene's germline CDR1 is DFQATT and CDR2 SNEGSKA (reference sequence). The germline V and J ends were trimmed by 7 bases and 11 bases, with 17 bases remaining between them. DNA of the CDR3: TGCAGTGGCAAAACGGAGGGGTCGGCTTTCTTT. This encodes CSGKTEGSAFF.

This chain connects TRBV4-3 to TRBJ1-1, with D possibly being TRBD1 (6 bases). With 0 bases removed from V and 1 base from J, the gap between germline ends came to 12 bases. Germline V gene sequence: CDR1 LGHNA, CDR2 YSLEER. CDR3 length: 16 residues. DNA of the CDR3: TGCGCCAGCAGCCAAGATGAGGACAGTGCGAACACTGAAGCTTTCTTT. Residues: CASSQDEDSANTEAFF.

This clone came up once. The rearrangement uses TRBV5-8 and TRBJ1-5, with TRBD1 as a possible D gene (5 bases). The V gene lost 2 bases and the J gene lost 7 bases, with 13 bases spanning the gap. CDR1 is SGHTS, CDR2 YDEGEE, per germline. This CDR3 has 14 residues. The CDR3 protein is CASSFSRVVQPQHF. The CDR3 coding sequence is TGTGCCAGCAGCTTCTCCAGGGTGGTCCAGCCCCAGCATTTT.

The chain links TRBV5-1 to TRBJ1-1, with TRBD1 as a possible D gene (6 bases). V was trimmed by 4 bases and J by 7 bases, leaving 20 bases between them. This CDR3 contains 15 residues. Germline CDR1 is SGHRS and CDR2 is YFSETQ. The CDR3: CASSPEQGNGVEAFF. CDR3 sequence (DNA): TGCGCCAGCAGCCCAGAACAGGGTAACGGGGTTGAAGCTTTCTTT.

This chain connects TRBV30 to TRBJ2-2, with D unresolved. Looked up from germline, CDR1 is GTSNPN and CDR2 is SVGIG (reference sequence). Trimming left V 5 bases short and J 1 base short, with 8 bases between. There are 13 residues in the CDR3. The CDR3 here is CAWWQMNTGELFF. CDR3 coding DNA: TGTGCCTGGTGGCAGATGAACACCGGGGAGCTGTTTTTT.

The chain couples TRBV28 to TRBJ1-1; maybe TRBD1 (6 bases). The germline V gene encodes CDR1 MDHEN and CDR2 SYDVKM. The CDR3 consists of 12 residues. Trimming cost V 5 bases and J 7 bases, with 11 bases left between them. In DNA form, the CDR3 reads TGTGCCAGCAGTGGGGGCAGGGTTGAAGCTTTCTTT. It specifies CASSGGRVEAFF.

This sequence joins TRBV28 and TRBJ2-6; 7 nucleotides agree with TRBD1. With V trimmed by 6 bases and J by 4 bases, 9 bases remained unmatched. The CDR3 is made up of 16 amino acids. Germline V CDR1 and CDR2: MDHEN, SYDVKM. The CDR3 bases are TGTGCCAGCAGCTCGGGACAGCCTAGGGGGGCCAACGTCCTGACTTTC. Protein: CASSSGQPRGANVLTF.

This chain joins TRBV9 and TRBJ2-1; D possibly corresponds to TRBD2 (6 bases). The germline V and J ends were trimmed by 0 bases and 0 bases, with 10 bases remaining between them. This CDR3 contains 16 residues. Germline V gene lookup returns CDR1 SGDLS and CDR2 YYNGEE. For the CDR3, the DNA is TGTGCCAGCAGCGTAGGGGACTTGAGCTCCTACAATGAGCAGTTCTTC. It codes for CASSVGDLSSYNEQFF. Based on the CDR3 plus reference TRBV9 and TRBJ2-1, the full variable domain is DSGVTQTPKHLITATGQRVTLRCSPRSGDLSVYWYQQSLDQGLQFLIQYYNGEERAKGNILERFSAQQFPDLHSELNLSSLELGDSALYFCASSVGDLSSYNEQFFGPGTRLTVL.